One sample yielded the 32 T cell receptor beta chains listed below, sequenced in a study of PD-1 blockade in classical Hodgkin lymphoma (dated by TCRdb to the early 2020s). The library was obtained by the immunoSEQ multiplex PCR assay. TCRdb took over this immuneACCESS table, retaining in-frame rearrangements with V and J assigned. Such tables are incomplete; in checked studies, under half of the missing clones stem from an unresolved V gene, and the remainder is unexplained. For this sample there are some 70,000 clones; nearly 95% appear just once. Of the sample, around 2.5% is held by the ten largest clones. The intended sense of this specimen's time point label: newly diagnosed, previously untreated cHL patient sample. The sequencing input was peripheral blood mononuclear cells (PBMCs). These TCRs come from a human donor with classical Hodgkin lymphoma.

This chain joins TRBV6-1 and TRBJ2-3; 13 nucleotides agree with TRBD2. CDR1 and CDR2 from the germline V gene are MNHNS and SASEGT. The trim removed 0 bases at V and 4 bases at J, leaving 13 bases unmatched. This CDR3 contains 20 residues. The CDR3 protein is CASSEAFRVGLAGVADTQYF. The CDR3, as DNA: TGTGCCAGCAGTGAAGCGTTCCGCGTCGGACTAGCGGGAGTTGCAGATACGCAGTATTTT.

The J gene is TRBJ1-3, the V gene TRBV20-1; no clear D. Trimming cost V 6 bases and J 4 bases, with 7 bases left between them. In germline, CDR1 is DFQATT, CDR2 SNEGSKA (reference sequence). The CDR3 has 11 amino acids. CDR3 sequence (DNA): TGCAGTGCCCTAGGAGGAAACACCATATATTTT. Translating it yields CSALGGNTIYF.

The chain links TRBV28 to TRBJ1-2; the D gene is possibly TRBD1 (5 bases). Germline V gives CDR1 MDHEN, CDR2 SYDVKM. The CDR3 runs to 16 residues. V lost 4 bases and J 1 base, leaving 16 bases between the germline ends. CDR3 nucleotides: TGTGCCAGCAGTTCCGGGGGTATTCTGAGTAACTATGGCTACACCTTC. It encodes CASSSGGILSNYGYTF.

This clone has just one count. The gene calls are TRBV9 and TRBJ2-1; D perhaps matches TRBD1 (5 bases). Germline CDR1 SGDLS, CDR2 YYNGEE. Trimming took 0 bases from V and 9 from J, leaving 10 bases between them. This CDR3 spans 13 amino acids. This CDR3 is CASSVDLDTEQFF. The CDR3 coding sequence is TGTGCCAGCAGCGTAGATCTGGACACTGAGCAGTTCTTC.

The chain has TRBV2 and TRBJ2-2; D is undetermined. Trimming shortened V by 5 bases and J by 6 bases, and 16 bases separated the two germline ends. This CDR3 region has 15 residues. Germline V lookup: CDR1 SNHLY, CDR2 FYNNEI. CDR3 protein: CASSPNLLGPGELFF. The CDR3 DNA sequence: TGTGCCAGCAGTCCCAACCTGCTAGGTCCCGGGGAGCTGTTTTTT.

This clone has a single count. The chain couples TRBV6-5 to TRBJ2-7; TRBD2 is a possible D gene (6 bases). The CDR3 spans 14 residues. The germline V gene has CDR1 MNHEY and CDR2 SVGAGI. The V gene lost 6 bases and the J gene lost 2 bases, with 14 bases spanning the gap. In DNA form, the CDR3 reads TGTGCCAGCAGAGACGTGGGAGGCGCCTACGAGCAGTACTTC. It codes for CASRDVGGAYEQYF.

The chain links TRBV7-9 to TRBJ2-7; TRBD1 agrees at 7 bases. This CDR3 spans 14 amino acids. Trimming cost V 5 bases and J 6 bases; bases outside gene matches: 10. Germline CDR1 SEHNR, CDR2 FQNEAQ (reference sequence). In DNA, the CDR3 is TGTGCCAGCAGCCTCGACAGGGATGTAGGCGAGCAGTACTTC. Amino acid sequence: CASSLDRDVGEQYF. The full variable domain, completed using reference TRBV7-9 and TRBJ2-7, is DTGVSQNPRHKITKRGQNVTFRCDPISEHNRLYWYRQTLGQGPEFLTYFQNEAQLEKSRLLSDRFSAERPKGSFSTLEIQRTEQGDSAMYLCASSLDRDVGEQYFGPGTRLTVT.

The chain uses TRBV28 and TRBJ2-7, with D perhaps matching TRBD1 (5 bases). Trimming shortened V by 6 bases and J by 1 base, and 16 bases separated the two germline ends. Germline V lookup: CDR1 MDHEN, CDR2 SYDVKM. CDR3 length: 15 amino acids. CDR3 loop: CASSLGSQGSYEQYF. Written as DNA, the CDR3 is TGTGCCAGCAGCTTAGGTTCCCAGGGATCCTACGAGCAGTACTTC.

The J gene is TRBJ2-1, the V gene TRBV28; the D gene is possibly TRBD2 (6 bases). Germline-derived CDR1 and CDR2 are MDHEN and SYDVKM. This CDR3 has 12 amino acids. The ends were cut back, 11 bases at V and 4 bases at J, with 12 bases in the middle. Here the CDR3 reads CASSAAYNEQFF. DNA for the CDR3: TGTGCCTCTAGCGCAGCTTACAATGAGCAGTTCTTC.

The rearrangement links TRBV5-4 to TRBJ1-5; possibly TRBD1 for D (5 bases). The CDR3 length is 15 residues. The V end lost 0 bases, the J end lost 7 bases, and 14 bases lay between the germline ends. The germline CDR1 and CDR2 sequences are SGHNT and YYREEE (reference sequence). Here the CDR3 reads CASSLGQGKPQPQHF. The CDR3 DNA reads TGTGCCAGCAGCTTGGGTCAGGGTAAACCCCAGCCCCAGCATTTT.

The genes are TRBV6-6 and TRBJ2-7, with D possibly matching TRBD2 (5 bases). Between the trimmed V and J ends, which lost 2 bases and 0 bases, there was a span of 8 bases. The germline gives CDR1 MNHNY, CDR2 SVGAGI (reference sequence). The CDR3 is 14 residues long. The CDR3 region has the DNA TGTGCCAGCAGTTACGATGGGAGCTCCTACGAGCAGTACTTC. Its protein is CASSYDGSSYEQYF.

V gene TRBV19 combines with J gene TRBJ2-7; D is uncertain. The CDR3 contains 12 residues. Per germline, CDR1 LNHDA and CDR2 SQIVND (reference sequence). Deletions cut 5 bases from V and 0 bases from J, with 5 bases between. The CDR3 spells CASSPSSYEQYF. The CDR3 DNA reads TGTGCCAGTAGTCCGTCCTCCTACGAGCAGTACTTC.

Here the CDR3 reads CASSWASSSGHYEQYF. The CDR3 bases are TGTGCCAGCAGTTGGGCCTCCTCGTCAGGGCACTACGAGCAGTACTTC. This chain joins TRBV28 and TRBJ2-7; TRBD1 is a possible D gene (5 bases). The CDR3 length is 16 residues. Germline V CDR1 and CDR2: MDHEN, SYDVKM. V dropped 4 bases and J dropped 3 bases, with 19 bases sitting between them.

The chain links TRBV6-5 to TRBJ1-2, with 12 bases that match TRBD1. The V segment lost 2 bases and the J segment 4 bases; nucleotides outside the gene matches: 2. There are 15 residues in the CDR3. Germline CDR1 and CDR2: MNHEY and SVGAGI. CDR3 region: CASSYRDRGLYGYTF. DNA for the CDR3: TGTGCCAGCAGTTACCGGGACAGGGGGCTCTATGGCTACACCTTC.

The CDR3 DNA is TGTGCTAGTGGTTTGGTACGTTACGGGGACCCGAGCACCGGGGAGCTGTTTTTT. Its translation: CASGLVRYGDPSTGELFF. The chain joins TRBV12-5 to TRBJ2-2, with D possibly being TRBD1 or TRBD2 (5 bases each). The CDR3 is 18 amino acids. Per germline, CDR1 LGHNT and CDR2 FRNRAP. V was cut by 0 bases and J by 4 bases, with 18 bases left in between.

The chain uses TRBV29-1 and TRBJ2-2; 8 positions match TRBD1. From germline, CDR1 is SQVTM and CDR2 ANQGSEA. CDR3 length: 15 amino acids. The V segment lost 8 bases and the J segment 6 bases; nucleotides outside the gene matches: 14. Here the CDR3 DNA reads TGCAGCTTACGTAAACAGGGGGAAAAAGCCGGGGAGCTGTTTTTT. Protein: CSLRKQGEKAGELFF.

The rearrangement uses TRBV7-2 and TRBJ2-1, with D unclear. CDR1 is SGHTA, CDR2 FQGNSA, per germline. This CDR3 is built from 14 residues. The germline V and J ends were trimmed by 5 bases and 0 bases, with 8 bases remaining between them. The CDR3 nucleotides are TGTGCCAGCAGCCCTCGCCGCTCCTACAATGAGCAGTTCTTC. Translated: CASSPRRSYNEQFF.

This rearrangement joins TRBV19 to TRBJ1-3; D is ambiguous. The CDR3 loop spans 11 amino acids. Germline CDR1 is LNHDA and CDR2 is SQIVND (reference sequence). V was trimmed by 4 bases and J by 4 bases, leaving 2 bases between them. DNA of the CDR3: TGTGCCAGTAGTAGGGGAAACACCATATATTTT. Translation: CASSRGNTIYF.

J is TRBJ2-7 and V is TRBV5-1; 9 positions agree with TRBD2. Looked up from germline, CDR1 is SGHRS and CDR2 is YFSETQ. This CDR3 is 16 amino acids long. After removal of 3 bases from V and 7 bases from J, the junction contained 14 bases not matched to a gene. CDR3 region: CASSSGGAGGTEEQYF. Here the CDR3 DNA reads TGCGCCAGCAGCTCCGGGGGAGCGGGGGGTACGGAGGAGCAGTACTTC.

The chain carries TRBV10-3 and TRBJ1-1; 9 positions agree with TRBD1. V was clipped by 5 bases and J by 0 bases; unmatched bases: 7. Germline V gene data show CDR1 as ENHRY and CDR2 as SYGVKD. The CDR3 is made up of 16 amino acids. This CDR3 is CAISPRGQGLNTEAFF. The CDR3 nucleotides read TGTGCCATCAGTCCCCGGGGACAGGGCTTGAACACTGAAGCTTTCTTT.

The CDR3: CASSESRSGAASSYTF. CDR3 in DNA: TGCGCCAGCAGTGAGTCGAGGTCAGGGGCTGCTTCTAGCTACACCTTC. The rearrangement uses TRBV10-2 and TRBJ1-2; maybe TRBD1 (6 bases). The V gene lost 0 bases and the J gene lost 9 bases, with 20 bases spanning the gap. Germline values: CDR1 WSHSY, CDR2 SAAADI. The CDR3 totals 16 residues.

A few counts support this clone. The V and J genes are TRBV20-1 and TRBJ1-1; D is unclear. Germline CDR1 and CDR2: DFQATT and SNEGSKA (reference sequence). There are 11 residues in the CDR3. Trimming removed 1 base at V and 4 bases at J, with 4 bases between. The CDR3 loop is CSARGFTEAFF. DNA for the CDR3: TGCAGTGCTAGAGGATTCACTGAAGCTTTCTTT.

The V call is TRBV4-1, the J call TRBJ2-4, with 7 positions matching TRBD1. Trimming took 5 bases from V and 7 from J; bases not matched to a gene: 11. Germline-derived CDR1 and CDR2 are MGHRA and YSYEKL. The CDR3 extends over 15 amino acids. The CDR3 region has the DNA TGCGCCAGCAGCTTCAGGCGACAGGGTGGGAACATTCAGTACTTC. Protein product: CASSFRRQGGNIQYF.

The chain joins TRBV5-6 to TRBJ1-6, with unresolved D. From germline, CDR1 is SGHDT and CDR2 YYEEEE. V was trimmed by 1 base and J by 7 bases, leaving 6 bases between them. The CDR3 runs to 13 residues. CDR3 amino acids: CASSLLQNSPLHF. The CDR3 DNA reads TGTGCCAGCAGCTTGCTGCAGAATTCACCCCTCCACTTT. Full variable domain (outside the CDR3, taken from reference TRBV5-6 and TRBJ1-6): DAGVTQSPTHLIKTRGQQVTLRCSPKSGHDTVSWYQQALGQGPQFIFQYYEEEERQRGNFPDRFSGHQFPNYSSELNVNALLLGDSALYLCASSLLQNSPLHFGNGTRLTVT.

The chain employs TRBV6-6 and TRBJ2-2, with 9 bases fitting TRBD2. CDR1 and CDR2 (germline): MNHNY, SVGAGI (reference sequence). V lost 11 bases and J lost 0; bases outside the gene matches: 1. The CDR3 runs to 13 residues. CDR3 in amino acids: CAERGANTGELFF. CDR3 in DNA: TGTGCCGAGCGGGGGGCGAACACCGGGGAGCTGTTTTTT.

The chain links TRBV28 to TRBJ1-2, with 9 bases identical to TRBD1. V lost 5 bases and J lost 7; bases outside the gene matches: 11. Germline V lookup: CDR1 MDHEN, CDR2 SYDVKM. This CDR3 has 15 residues. The CDR3, as DNA: TGTGCCAGCAGTCCGGGACAGGGCTCAGGGGGTGGCTACACCTTC. Translation: CASSPGQGSGGGYTF.

The chain has TRBV5-1 and TRBJ1-4, with D perhaps TRBD1 (6 bases). This CDR3 has 15 residues. CDR1 and CDR2 from the germline V gene are SGHRS and YFSETQ. V gave up 0 bases and J gave up 4 bases, with 10 bases separating them. For the CDR3, the DNA is TGCGCCAGCAGCTTGGTGGGGGCCATTAATGAAAAACTGTTTTTT. Translation: CASSLVGAINEKLFF.

V and J are TRBV11-2 and TRBJ2-1; the D gene is possibly TRBD2 (5 bases). Germline lookup yields CDR1 SGHAT and CDR2 FQNNGV. There are 15 residues in the CDR3. Trimming pared 6 bases from V and 3 bases from J, leaving 15 bases between. For the CDR3, the DNA is TGTGCCAGCAGGCATTTCAAGCGGAACTACAATGAGCAGTTCTTC. Amino acid sequence: CASRHFKRNYNEQFF.

The chain uses TRBV4-2 and TRBJ2-5, with 8 nucleotides matching TRBD2. Looked up from germline, CDR1 is LGHNA and CDR2 is YNFKEQ. V was pared by 0 bases and J by 9 bases, with 12 bases of the junction left unmatched. CDR3 length: 16 residues. The CDR3 loop is CASSQESSGGPSAQYF. The CDR3 DNA is TGTGCCAGCAGCCAAGAGTCCAGCGGGGGACCATCGGCCCAGTACTTC.

This sequence joins TRBV7-2 and TRBJ1-2; maybe TRBD1 (5 bases). The V and J ends lost 1 base and 8 bases respectively, with 8 bases between them. The CDR3 sequence is 12 residues long. CDR1 is SGHTA and CDR2 is FQGNSA in the germline V gene. The CDR3 DNA sequence: TGTGCCAGCAGCTTAGGGAGGGGAGGCTACACCTTC. Amino acid sequence: CASSLGRGGYTF. Full variable domain (remainder filled in from reference TRBV7-2 and TRBJ1-2): GAGVSQSPSNKVTEKGKDVELRCDPISGHTALYWYRQSLGQGLEFLIYFQGNSAPDKSGLPSDRFSAERTGGSVSTLTIQRTQQEDSAVYLCASSLGRGGYTFGSGTRLTVV.

This chain uses TRBV5-1 with TRBJ2-7; 8 positions agree with TRBD1. The trim removed 5 bases at V and 5 bases at J, leaving 9 bases unmatched. Per the germline V gene, CDR1 is SGHRS and CDR2 is YFSETQ. The CDR3 has 14 amino acids. In nucleotides, the CDR3 is TGCGCCAGCAGTCGATTTGGACAGGGCCACGAGCAGTACTTC. It translates to CASSRFGQGHEQYF. Filled out from reference TRBV5-1 and TRBJ2-7, the complete variable domain reads KAGVTQTPRYLIKTRGQQVTLSCSPISGHRSVSWYQQTPGQGLQFLFEYFSETQRNKGNFPGRFSGRQFSNSRSEMNVSTLELGDSALYLCASSRFGQGHEQYFGPGTRLTVT.

The table lists this clone with a few counts. This chain uses TRBV10-2 with TRBJ2-3, with D possibly being TRBD2 (6 bases). There are 16 residues in the CDR3. CDR1 WSHSY and CDR2 SAAADI come from the germline V gene. The V and J ends lost 0 bases and 8 bases respectively, with 18 bases between them. CDR3 loop: CASSESLGGGLSTQYF. The CDR3 bases are TGCGCCAGCAGTGAGTCGTTGGGGGGAGGACTTTCTACGCAGTATTTT.